Listed below are T cell receptor beta chains from one sample, sequenced in a study of Ad26.COV2.S vaccination and SARS-CoV-2 variants. Assay used: immunoSEQ multiplex PCR; TCRdb lists only in-frame clones, some missing. The sample shows about 410,000 clones, about 88% of them seen only once. Sequencing was performed on peripheral blood, taken in a trial of Ad26.COV2.S vaccine versus placebo. These receptors all come from a person aged 18-65 years who received the Ad26.COV2.S COVID-19 vaccine or a placebo. The CDR3 runs from the conserved cysteine through the conserved F or W. Each record gives: V gene, D gene, clone size, J gene, CDR3 protein, CDR3 DNA. D genes are given only for firm matches. Clone size is not always given. Where it is, it says once, few, many or a class for expanded clones.

TRBV7-9	TRBD1	-	TRBJ2-7	CASSQRAGTGDHEQYF	TGTGCCAGCAGCCAACGAGCCGGGACAGGGGATCACGAGCAGTACTTC
TRBV4-1	TRBD1	-	TRBJ1-5	CASSHVPGGNQPQHF	TGCGCCAGCAGCCACGTCCCAGGGGGGAATCAGCCCCAGCATTTT
TRBV5-1	-	-	TRBJ2-5	CASSGALAVAGQETQYF	TGCGCCAGCAGCGGAGCCCTCGCCGTAGCGGGACAGGAGACCCAGTACTTC
TRBV5-6	-	-	TRBJ2-1	CASSPSSWSSYNEQFF	TGTGCCAGCAGCCCGTCTAGCTGGAGCTCCTACAATGAGCAGTTCTTC
TRBV4-1	-	-	TRBJ2-1	CASQGGGRVYEQFF	TGCGCCAGCCAGGGGGGGGGCAGGGTCTATGAGCAGTTCTTC
TRBV6-5	TRBD2	-	TRBJ2-3	CASPPDLAGVDTQYF	TGTGCCAGTCCCCCCGACTTAGCGGGAGTGGATACGCAGTATTTT
TRBV5-4	TRBD1	-	TRBJ2-5	CASSFGQGRQETQYF	TGTGCCAGCAGCTTTGGACAGGGTAGACAAGAGACCCAGTACTTC
TRBV9	TRBD1	-	TRBJ2-7	CASSATGASYEQYF	TGTGCCAGCAGCGCGACAGGGGCTAGCTACGAGCAGTACTTC
TRBV10-3	-	-	TRBJ1-5	CAISELDSGNQPQHF	TGTGCCATCAGTGAATTGGACAGCGGCAATCAGCCCCAGCATTTT
TRBV19	TRBD2	once	TRBJ2-7	CASSLWTSGRTYEQYF	TGTGCCAGTAGTCTTTGGACTAGCGGGAGGACTTACGAGCAGTACTTC
TRBV7-7	TRBD2	-	TRBJ2-1	CASSYRLADAQGQFF	TGTGCTAGCAGCTATCGACTAGCGGACGCCCAAGGGCAGTTCTTC
TRBV6-5	TRBD2	few	TRBJ2-7	CASSYVAGAYEQYF	TGTGCCAGCAGTTACGTGGCGGGGGCCTACGAGCAGTACTTC